The rows below give T cell receptor beta chains drawn from one sample of a study of blood T cell repertoires in COVID-19. Only in-frame clones appear in the TCRdb table, and some are missing; sequencing was by immunoSEQ multiplex PCR. The sample has 100,000 to 150,000 clones, approximately 90% seen once; the top ten hold 7% to 9%. Sequences were obtained from peripheral blood. Receptors originate from a human donor in a cohort sampled during active COVID-19. Both conserved end residues are part of each CDR3. Each record gives: V gene, J gene, CDR3 protein.

V: TRBV10-1
J: TRBJ2-1
CDR3: CASSELGTGGEQFF

V: TRBV4-1
J: TRBJ2-7
CDR3: CASSQNSGGGRSYEQYF

V: TRBV14
J: TRBJ1-1
CDR3: CASSHRPKTGTEAFF

V: TRBV20-1
J: TRBJ2-7
CDR3: CSASGDSYEQYF

V: TRBV6-2/TRBV6-3
J: TRBJ2-3
CDR3: CASSYGRGHNTDTQYF

V: TRBV7-9
J: TRBJ2-7
CDR3: CASSPSGSGAYEQYF

V: TRBV5-1
J: TRBJ2-5
CDR3: CASSQGQGEETQYF

V: TRBV7-9
J: TRBJ1-4
CDR3: CASSGRTGTNEKLFF

V: TRBV11-3
J: TRBJ2-1
CDR3: CASSPVALSNEQFF

V: TRBV11-2
J: TRBJ2-5
CDR3: CASSLDGGETQYF

V: TRBV9
J: TRBJ2-7
CDR3: CASSEAGGPYEQYF

V: TRBV6-6
J: TRBJ2-4
CDR3: CASNSGTGVVRDIQYF

V: TRBV6-6
J: TRBJ2-2
CDR3: CASSVDRVNTGELFF

V: TRBV5-1
J: TRBJ1-1
CDR3: CASSPGVNTEAFF

V: TRBV27
J: TRBJ2-1
CDR3: CASSIRLAGGYEQFF

V: TRBV6-5
J: TRBJ1-2
CDR3: CASSYGTARGYGYTF

V: TRBV24-1
J: TRBJ2-7
CDR3: CATSDLSLASGSYEQYF

V: TRBV3-1/TRBV3-2
J: TRBJ1-1
CDR3: CASGDRGRIPNTEAFF

V: TRBV5-6
J: TRBJ2-3
CDR3: CASSLDGRRTDTQYF

V: TRBV4-1
J: TRBJ2-3
CDR3: CASSQTQAGDTQYF

V: TRBV7-9
J: TRBJ2-7
CDR3: CASTLDGTVYEQYF

V: TRBV24-1
J: TRBJ2-2
CDR3: CATSLTSYNTGELFF

V: TRBV30
J: TRBJ2-5
CDR3: CAWTSGSGGRGETQYF

V: TRBV18
J: TRBJ2-1
CDR3: CASSPRQAYNEQFF

V: TRBV27
J: TRBJ2-7
CDR3: CASKKTSASYEQYF

V: TRBV12-5
J: TRBJ1-5
CDR3: CASGLPRQGRQPQHF

V: TRBV7-8
J: TRBJ2-3
CDR3: CASSLSRGSSTDTQYF

V: TRBV14
J: TRBJ2-3
CDR3: CASSPSSVLRTDTQYF

V: TRBV7-8
J: TRBJ2-5
CDR3: CASSITAAGYETQYF

V: TRBV7-9
J: TRBJ1-1
CDR3: CASSPSIGTFF

V: TRBV10-3
J: TRBJ1-2
CDR3: CAISDYNGYTF